A selection of T cell receptor delta chains follows, all from one sample in a study of gamma-delta T cells after stem cell transplantation. TCRdb re-called the RT-PCR reads using CATT. The sample contains around 6,500 delta-chain clones, nearly 25% of which appear only once. The sample comprised gamma-delta T cells. Source of these receptors: a human donor. It is not recorded whose cells these are; they may come from a transplant donor. Both conserved end residues are part of each CDR3. D genes are given only for firm matches. Clone size, where shown, is once, few, many, or a class for clones that have expanded.

TRDJ1,-,TRDV1,TRDD2,TGTGCTCTTGGGGACTTGTTCCTACAATCACTGTACACCGATAAACTCATCTTT,CALGDLFLQSLYTDKLIF
TRDJ1,medium-sized,TRDV2,-,TGTGCCTGTGACACCGTCCCTACTAGAAGCTGGGGCAGTGGGACCGATAAACTCATCTTT,CACDTVPTRSWGSGTDKLIF
TRDJ4,medium-sized,TRDV1,TRDD3,TGTGCTCTTGGGGAACTCCGCCCTTCCTTCGACTGGGGGATACTAGCACGACCCCTGATCTTT,CALGELRPSFDWGILARPLIF
TRDJ1,medium-sized,TRDV2,TRDD3,TGTGCCTGTGAGCCTGTAACTGCTGGGGATACGAATTTTCTACCGTACACCGATAAACTCATCTTT,CACEPVTAGDTNFLPYTDKLIF
TRDJ4,-,TRDV1,TRDD3,TGTGCTCTTGGGGAAAGGGCGGTGGCAAACTGGGGATCCAGACCCCTGATCTTT,CALGERAVANWGSRPLIF
TRDJ1,-,TRDV2,-,TGTGCCTGTGACACTCTCACGTACACCGATAAACTCATCTTT,CACDTLTYTDKLIF
TRDJ1,few,TRDV2,TRDD3,TGTGCCTGTGACAGGGTACTGGGGGACCGCCTAGGGCCGGTAATCTACACCGATAAACTCATCTTT,CACDRVLGDRLGPVIYTDKLIF
TRDJ1,medium-sized,TRDV2,TRDD3,TGTGCCTGTGTCGTGGTCCCTACTGGGGGAACCGTAAACGACACCGATAAACTCATCTTT,CACVVVPTGGTVNDTDKLIF
TRDJ1,medium-sized,TRDV2,TRDD3,TGTGCCTGTGACACCTTGGAGTCTGGGGGATACAAACGGACCGATAAACTCATCTTT,CACDTLESGGYKRTDKLIF
TRDJ1,-,TRDV2,TRDD3,TGTGCCTGTGACACTTTACTGGGGGATACACTCACGTACACCGATAAACTCATCTTT,CACDTLLGDTLTYTDKLIF
TRDJ1,-,TRDV2,TRDD3,TGTGCCTGTGAGGGTCTAAGGCATTCCGTACTGGGGGATACGGGGCCCGATAAACTCATCTTT,CACEGLRHSVLGDTGPDKLIF
TRDJ1,-,TRDV2,TRDD3,TGTGCCTGTGACCCCGTAAGAGGGGATAACCACCCTTACACCGATAAACTCATCTTT,CACDPVRGDNHPYTDKLIF
TRDJ1,-,TRDV2,TRDD3,TGTGCCTGTGACCGCCTTAACTGGGGGATACGCGGGTACACCGATAAACTCATCTTT,CACDRLNWGIRGYTDKLIF
TRDJ1,medium-sized,TRDV2,TRDD3,TGTGCCTGTGACCCCGTGGGGGATATAGTATTCGCCGATAAACTCATCTTT,CACDPVGDIVFADKLIF
TRDJ1,few,TRDV2,TRDD3,TGTGCCTGTGAACCACTGGGGGACCAGTACACCGATAAACTCATCTTT,CACEPLGDQYTDKLIF
TRDJ1,medium-sized,TRDV2,TRDD3,TGTGCCTGTGATATACTGGGGGATAGTAAAGGTGACACCGATAAACTCATCTTT,CACDILGDSKGDTDKLIF
TRDJ1,-,TRDV2,TRDD3,TGTGCCTGTGACATTTTAAACTGGGGGGATTCCGCGTACACCGATAAACTCATCTTT,CACDILNWGDSAYTDKLIF
TRDJ3,-,TRDV2,-,TGTGCCTGTGACATCTTAAGCTGGGCCGCGAGGGGGGACACCCGACAGATGTTTTTC,CACDILSWAARGDTRQMFF
TRDJ1,-,TRDV2,TRDD3,TGTGCTTGTGACACTGTCCATTCTGGGGGACCTGCTCAACCGTACACCGATAAACTCATCTTT,CACDTVHSGGPAQPYTDKLIF
TRDJ1,-,TRDV2,TRDD3,TGTGCCTGTGAGTTTCTCCCACTGGGGACACACCTGCGGGCCACCGATAAACTCATCTTT,CACEFLPLGTHLRATDKLIF
TRDJ1,-,TRDV2,TRDD3,TGTGCCTGTGACACGGTTGGGATACGCTCAGAACTCATCTTT,CACDTVGIRSELIF
TRDJ1,few,TRDV3,TRDD3,TGTGCCTTTAGTCCCTATTCAATTACTGGGGGATACGCACGTAGGACCGATAAACTCATCTTT,CAFSPYSITGGYARRTDKLIF
TRDJ1,-,TRDV2,TRDD3,TGTGCCTGTGACACCTTACTGGGGGATACAAGAGAGACCGATAAACTCATCTTT,CACDTLLGDTRETDKLIF
TRDJ1,medium-sized,TRDV1,-,TGTGCTCTTGGGAACCTTCCAATCCTTCGGGGGTCATATAAACTCATCTTT,CALGNLPILRGSYKLIF
TRDJ1,medium-sized,TRDV2,-,TGTGCCTGTGACAGCGTACTGGGACGTGATAAACTCATCTTT,CACDSVLGRDKLIF
TRDJ1,medium-sized,TRDV2,-,TGTGCCTGCGATGTCGTGGGAATTGGGACCGACGATAAACTCATCTTT,CACDVVGIGTDDKLIF
TRDJ1,-,TRDV1,-,TGTGCTCTTGGGGAACCAAGGGGCCCGATACTGTCTTCCACCGATAAACTCATCTTT,CALGEPRGPILSSTDKLIF
TRDJ3,-,TRDV2,TRDD3,TGTGCCTGTGACACGCCTGGGGGAGGCCCGGGCTCCTGGGACACCCGACAGATGTTTTTC,CACDTPGGGPGSWDTRQMFF
TRDJ3,medium-sized,TRDV2,TRDD3,TGTGCCTGTGACCCTATGGGGGATACCTGGGACACCCGACAGATGTTTTTC,CACDPMGDTWDTRQMFF
TRDJ1,-,TRDV2,-,TGTGCCTGTGTCGCAATCCTGGGGTCACCGTACACCGATAAACTCATCTTT,CACVAILGSPYTDKLIF
TRDJ1,-,TRDV1,TRDD3,TGTGCTCTTGGGGAACCCTTCTACGGGGGTTACTGGGGGATACGGTGCACCGATAAACTCATCTTT,CALGEPFYGGYWGIRCTDKLIF
TRDJ1,few,TRDV2,TRDD3,TGTGCCTGTGACCGCTGGGGGGTCCGTGATAAACTCATCTTT,CACDRWGVRDKLIF
TRDJ1,-,TRDV2,TRDD3,TGTGCCTGTGACACGATTACTGGGGGATACGCGGGCGATATAAGATACACCGATAAACTCATCTTT,CACDTITGGYAGDIRYTDKLIF
TRDJ3,few,TRDV2,TRDD3,TGTGCCTGTGACATTCTCCTGGGGGATCTTAGCTCCTGGGACACCCGACAGATGTTTTTC,CACDILLGDLSSWDTRQMFF
TRDJ1,-,TRDV2,-,TGTGCCTGTGACACCCTAGAGGCCCCACTAAAGTTAGTACGGAAACTCATCTTT,CACDTLEAPLKLVRKLIF
TRDJ1,-,TRDV2,TRDD3,TGTGCCTGTGACACGTTGGGGGATACGACCGATAAACTCATCTTT,CACDTLGDTTDKLIF
TRDJ3,-,TRDV2,TRDD3,TGTGCCTGTGACACTAACTGGGGGAACTCCTGGGACACCCGACAGATGTTTTTC,CACDTNWGNSWDTRQMFF
TRDJ3,-,TRDV2,TRDD3,TGTGCCTGTGACACCGGGTATGGGGGATACTCCCGACGGGCCCGGGACACCCGACAGATGTTTTTC,CACDTGYGGYSRRARDTRQMFF
TRDJ3,few,TRDV2,-,TGTGCCTGTGACACGGCTGGGCCTAGCTCCTGGGACACCCGACAGATGTTTTTC,CACDTAGPSSWDTRQMFF
TRDJ1,few,TRDV1,TRDD2,TGTGCTCTTGGGGAGAGACCCCTTCCTACTCGGTCTGGGGGCGTGGAACTCATCTTT,CALGERPLPTRSGGVELIF
TRDJ1,medium-sized,TRDV2,TRDD3,TGTGCCTGTGACACCCTGTACTGGGGGATACGGGACACCGATAAACTCATCTTT,CACDTLYWGIRDTDKLIF
TRDJ1,medium-sized,TRDV2,TRDD3,TGTGCCTGTGACACGGTCCTTACTGGGGGAAACACCGATAAACTCATCTTT,CACDTVLTGGNTDKLIF
TRDJ3,-,TRDV2,TRDD3,TGTGCCTGTGACACCATGGTGGGGGATACCCGAAGCTCCTGGGACACCCGACAGATGTTTTTC,CACDTMVGDTRSSWDTRQMFF
TRDJ1,few,TRDV2,TRDD3,TGTGCCTGTGACACCGTAGAAACTGGGGGATCCCGATCGTACACCGATAAACTCATCTTT,CACDTVETGGSRSYTDKLIF
TRDJ1,medium-sized,TRDV2,TRDD3,TGTGCCTGTGACAGACTGGGGGATACGCGTGGAGGCAATAAACTCATCTTT,CACDRLGDTRGGNKLIF
TRDJ1,once,TRDV2,TRDD3,TGTGCCTGTGACCCCGTACTGGGGGATACGCGTGGAAGCGACGATAAACTCATCTTT,CACDPVLGDTRGSDDKLIF
TRDJ1,few,TRDV2,TRDD3,TGTGCCTGTGACCACCTCCGAACTGGGGGATACTTGGGCACCGATAAGCTCATCTTT,CACDHLRTGGYLGTDKLIF
TRDJ1,medium-sized,TRDV2,-,TGTGCCTGTGACACCGTAGGTGAGTCCGATAAACTCATCTTT,CACDTVGESDKLIF
TRDJ1,-,TRDV2,TRDD3,TGTGCCTGTGACATACTGGGGGAACGTACTAATAAACTCATCTTT,CACDILGERTNKLIF
TRDJ1,medium-sized,TRDV2,TRDD3,TGTGCCTGTGATCCAGTACTGGGGGATACGCAGGCTAGTTCGACCGATAAACTCATCTTT,CACDPVLGDTQASSTDKLIF
TRDJ3,few,TRDV2,TRDD3,TGTGCCTGTGACACTCCCTCTGGGGGATACCCGGGCTCCTGGGACACCCGACAGATGTTTTTC,CACDTPSGGYPGSWDTRQMFF
TRDJ1,-,TRDV2,TRDD3,TGTGCCTGTTCTCCCGTCAAACTTAATGGGGATACTTGGGAAGGGAGGAGTGCCGATAAACTCATCTTT,CACSPVKLNGDTWEGRSADKLIF
TRDJ3,-,TRDV2,-,TGTGCCTGTGACACCGTATCTCCTTTCCGCTCCTGGGACACCCGACAGATGTTTTTC,CACDTVSPFRSWDTRQMFF
TRDJ1,medium-sized,TRDV2,-,TGTGCCTGTGACACCGTCAGTGCAGATGAGAAAAAACTCATCTTT,CACDTVSADEKKLIF
TRDJ1,few,TRDV2,-,TGTGCCTGTGACACGTTGGGATCCGACACCGATAAACTCATCTTT,CACDTLGSDTDKLIF